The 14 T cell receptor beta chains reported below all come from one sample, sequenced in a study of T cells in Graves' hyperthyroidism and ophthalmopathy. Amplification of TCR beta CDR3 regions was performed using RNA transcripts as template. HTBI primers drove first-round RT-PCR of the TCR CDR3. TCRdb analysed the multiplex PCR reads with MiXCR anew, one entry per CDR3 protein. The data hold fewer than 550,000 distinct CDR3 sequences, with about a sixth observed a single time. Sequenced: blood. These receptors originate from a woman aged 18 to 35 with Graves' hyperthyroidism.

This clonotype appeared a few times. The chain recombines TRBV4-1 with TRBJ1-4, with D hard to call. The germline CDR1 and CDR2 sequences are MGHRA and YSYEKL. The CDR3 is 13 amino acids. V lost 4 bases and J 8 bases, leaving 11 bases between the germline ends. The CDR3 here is CASSLLQREKLFF. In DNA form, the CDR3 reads TGCGCCAGCAGCCTCCTCCAGAGGGAAAAACTGTTTTTT.

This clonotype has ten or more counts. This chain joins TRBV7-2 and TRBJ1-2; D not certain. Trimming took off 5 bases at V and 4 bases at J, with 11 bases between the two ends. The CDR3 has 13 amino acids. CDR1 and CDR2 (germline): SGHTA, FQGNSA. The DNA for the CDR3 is TGTGCCAGCAGCCCAGATGTAGGCTATGGCTACACCTTC. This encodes CASSPDVGYGYTF.

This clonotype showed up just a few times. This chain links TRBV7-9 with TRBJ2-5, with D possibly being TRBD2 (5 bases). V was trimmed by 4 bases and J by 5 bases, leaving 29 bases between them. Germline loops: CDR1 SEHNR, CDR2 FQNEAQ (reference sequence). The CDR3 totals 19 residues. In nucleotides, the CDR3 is TGTGCCAGCAGCTCCTTGAGGCCCCTAGCACAGACCCGGTGGGAGACCCAGTACTTC. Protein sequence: CASSSLRPLAQTRWETQYF.

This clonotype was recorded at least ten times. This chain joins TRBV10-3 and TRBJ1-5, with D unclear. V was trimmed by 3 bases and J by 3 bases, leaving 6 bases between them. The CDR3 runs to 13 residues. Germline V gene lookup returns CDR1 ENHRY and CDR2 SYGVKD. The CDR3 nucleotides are TGTGCCATCAGTGAAAGAGACAATCAGCCCCAGCATTTT. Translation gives CAISERDNQPQHF.

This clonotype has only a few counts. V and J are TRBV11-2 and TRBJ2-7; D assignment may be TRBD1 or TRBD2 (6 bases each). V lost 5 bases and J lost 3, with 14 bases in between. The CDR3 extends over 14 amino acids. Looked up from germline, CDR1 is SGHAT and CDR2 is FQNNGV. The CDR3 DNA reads TGTGCCAGCAGCAGGGGGGCAAACTTCTACGAGCAGTACTTC. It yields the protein CASSRGANFYEQYF.

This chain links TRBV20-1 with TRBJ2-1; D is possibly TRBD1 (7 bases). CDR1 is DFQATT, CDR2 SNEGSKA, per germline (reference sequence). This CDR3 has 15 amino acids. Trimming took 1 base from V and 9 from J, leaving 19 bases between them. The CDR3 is CSARVGGGPHTEQFF. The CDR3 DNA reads TGCAGTGCTAGAGTAGGAGGGGGCCCCCACACTGAGCAGTTCTTC.

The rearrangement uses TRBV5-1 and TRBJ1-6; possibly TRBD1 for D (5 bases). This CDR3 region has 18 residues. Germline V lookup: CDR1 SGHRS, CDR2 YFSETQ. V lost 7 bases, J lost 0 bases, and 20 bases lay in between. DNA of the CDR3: TGCGCCAGCCGAATGACAGACCCGACCAGCTCCTATAATTCACCCCTCCACTTT. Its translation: CASRMTDPTSSYNSPLHF.

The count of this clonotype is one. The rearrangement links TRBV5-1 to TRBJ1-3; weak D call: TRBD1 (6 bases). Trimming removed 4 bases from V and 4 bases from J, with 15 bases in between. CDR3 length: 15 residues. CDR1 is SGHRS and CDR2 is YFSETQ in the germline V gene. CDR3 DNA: TGCGCCAGCAGCGCGGGCGGGGGCCCGGGAAACACCATATATTTT. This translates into CASSAGGGPGNTIYF.

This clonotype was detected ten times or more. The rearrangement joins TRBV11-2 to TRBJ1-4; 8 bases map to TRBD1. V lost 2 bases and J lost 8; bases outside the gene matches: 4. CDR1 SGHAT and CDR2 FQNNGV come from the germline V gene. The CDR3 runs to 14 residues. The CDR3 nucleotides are TGTGCCAGCAGCTTATTCGGACAGGGAGAAAAACTGTTTTTT. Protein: CASSLFGQGEKLFF.

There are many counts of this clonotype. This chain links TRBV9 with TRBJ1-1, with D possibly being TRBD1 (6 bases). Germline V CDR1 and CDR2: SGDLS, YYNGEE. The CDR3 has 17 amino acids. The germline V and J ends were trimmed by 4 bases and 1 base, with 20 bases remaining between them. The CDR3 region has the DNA TGTGCCAGCAGCCCAGGACAGAACTTAATACCGAACACTGAAGCTTTCTTT. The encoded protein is CASSPGQNLIPNTEAFF.

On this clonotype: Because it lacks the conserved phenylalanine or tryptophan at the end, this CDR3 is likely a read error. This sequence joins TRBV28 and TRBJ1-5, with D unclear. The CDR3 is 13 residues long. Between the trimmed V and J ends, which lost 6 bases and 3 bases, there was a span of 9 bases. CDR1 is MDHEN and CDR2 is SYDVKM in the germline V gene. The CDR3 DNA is TGTGCCAGCAGCGAACAGCTCAATCAGCCCCAGCATTCT. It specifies CASSEQLNQPQHS.

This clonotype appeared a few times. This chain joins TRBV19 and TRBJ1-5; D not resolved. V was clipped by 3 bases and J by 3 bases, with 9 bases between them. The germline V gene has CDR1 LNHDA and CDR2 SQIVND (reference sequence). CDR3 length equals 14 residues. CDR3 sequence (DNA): TGTGCCAGTAGTATTGAAGATCTCAATCAGCCCCAGCATTTT. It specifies CASSIEDLNQPQHF.

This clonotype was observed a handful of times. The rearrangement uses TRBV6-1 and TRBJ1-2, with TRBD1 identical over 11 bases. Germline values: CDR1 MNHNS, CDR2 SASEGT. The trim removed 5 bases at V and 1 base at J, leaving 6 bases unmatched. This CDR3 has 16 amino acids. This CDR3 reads CASSRGQGAGNYGYTF. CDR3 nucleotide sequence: TGTGCCAGCAGTCGCGGACAGGGGGCTGGTAACTATGGCTACACCTTC.

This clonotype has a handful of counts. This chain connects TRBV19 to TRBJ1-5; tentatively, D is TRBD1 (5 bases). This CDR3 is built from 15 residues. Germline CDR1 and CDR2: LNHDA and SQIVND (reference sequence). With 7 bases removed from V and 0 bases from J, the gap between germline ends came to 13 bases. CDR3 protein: CASNPGLPSNQPQHF. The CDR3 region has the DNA TGTGCCAGTAACCCGGGACTCCCTAGCAATCAGCCCCAGCATTTT.